This T cell receptor beta chain was observed in a study of blood T cell repertoires in COVID-19. TCRdb's table, derived via immunoSEQ multiplex PCR, lists solely in-frame clones and lacks some. The profile shows tens of thousands of clones, 75% to 80% of them singletons. This CDR3 comprises 13 residues. V lost 0 bases to trimming and J lost 2 bases, with 5 bases between them. Germline loops: CDR1 SGHDT, CDR2 YYEEEE. The rearrangement links TRBV5-6 to TRBJ2-5; D gene ambiguous. This receptor was taken from a human donor with active or convalescent COVID-19. The donor label of this sample is uncertain. The sequenced sample was peripheral blood. CDR3 nucleotides: TGTGCCAGCAGCTTGGATGAGCAAGAGACCCAGTACTTC. Its translation: CASSLDEQETQYF.